This is a list of T cell receptor beta chains from one sample in a study of T cell changes during pregnancy in multiple sclerosis. TCRdb keeps only in-frame clones here, not all; method: immunoSEQ multiplex PCR. The data contain tens of thousands of clones, roughly 90% of them singletons. The sequencing used peripheral blood, collected in the second trimester of pregnancy. The source of these receptors is a female donor in good health, enrolled as a control in a pregnancy study. CDR3s leave out the opening cysteine and the closing phenylalanine or tryptophan.

TRBJ1-5	TRBV7-4	ASSFCPVGTGGDQPQH
TRBJ2-1	TRBV4-3	ASSQVAGNNEQF
TRBJ1-5	TRBV4-3	ASSQGATGSQPQH
TRBJ2-2	TRBV15	ATSREQGELKELF
TRBJ1-2	TRBV29-1	SGLSQAPVYGYT
TRBJ2-1	TRBV4-3	ASSQEANRDNEQF
TRBJ1-2	TRBV4-2	ASSQDSSLLRT
TRBJ2-2	TRBV7-9	ASSLGRSTGELF
TRBJ2-1	TRBV28	ASSSSVMWYPYNEQF
TRBJ1-4	TRBV15	ATSGGLNEKLF
TRBJ1-4	TRBV6-1	ASSERRGGVTNEKLF
TRBJ2-7	TRBV9	ASTPSEQY
TRBJ1-1	TRBV6-5	ASSARWEGGPEAF
TRBJ1-2	TRBV25-1	ASRTTGHGYT
TRBJ1-2	TRBV19	ASSIGRDSTLYGYT
TRBJ2-3	TRBV10-2	ASILGGSTDTQY
TRBJ2-3	TRBV7-8	ASSLVGQGVADTQY
TRBJ2-1	TRBV5-4	ASSRTSGPSNEQF
TRBJ1-1	TRBV7-9	ASSLTPVRGTEAF
TRBJ2-5	TRBV19	ASSISWTRREETQY
TRBJ2-3	TRBV10-2	ASRLRLAGGTQY
TRBJ2-7	TRBV4-2	ASSLRLSDEQY
TRBJ2-2	TRBV9	ASSVAPQNTGELF
TRBJ1-3	TRBV6-7	ASSEDRGNTIY
TRBJ1-4	TRBV27	ASSLTGVKGNEKLF
TRBJ2-3	TRBV28	ASSLKGARTDTQY
TRBJ2-7	TRBV7-2	ASSSGLAGGWEGNEQY
TRBJ2-7	TRBV19	ASSPRLVEVEQY
TRBJ1-3	TRBV15	ATSRDDSSGNTIY
TRBJ2-3	TRBV20-1	SARPAVTQY
TRBJ2-7	TRBV25-1	ASRGSSSYEQY
TRBJ1-2	TRBV6-5	ASSYGQSSGYT
TRBJ2-1	TRBV4-1	ASTLWGQPNEQF